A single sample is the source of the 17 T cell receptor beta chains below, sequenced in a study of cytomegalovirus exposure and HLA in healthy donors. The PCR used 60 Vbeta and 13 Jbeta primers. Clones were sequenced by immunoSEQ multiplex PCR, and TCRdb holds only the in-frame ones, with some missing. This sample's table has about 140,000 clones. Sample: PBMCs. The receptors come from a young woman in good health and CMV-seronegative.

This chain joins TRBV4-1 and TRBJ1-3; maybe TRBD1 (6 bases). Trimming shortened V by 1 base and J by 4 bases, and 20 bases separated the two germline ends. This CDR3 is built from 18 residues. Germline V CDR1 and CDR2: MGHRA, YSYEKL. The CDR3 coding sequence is TGCGCCAGCAGCCAAGTTACAGGGATGTTTAGGTGGGGAAACACCATATATTTT. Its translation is CASSQVTGMFRWGNTIYF.

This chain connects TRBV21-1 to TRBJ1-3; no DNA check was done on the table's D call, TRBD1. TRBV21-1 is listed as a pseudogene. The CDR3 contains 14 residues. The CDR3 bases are TGTGCCCGACAGGGTGGGGGCTCTGGAAACACCATATATTTT. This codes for CARQGGGSGNTIYF.

DNA for the CDR3: TGCGCCAGCAGCCTTGGACAGGGAGCCACCGGGGAGCTGTTTTTT. Translated, it gives CASSLGQGATGELFF. This chain uses TRBV4-1 with TRBJ2-2; 8 bases fit TRBD1. Germline lookup yields CDR1 MGHRA and CDR2 YSYEKL. V was pared by 4 bases and J by 4 bases, with 5 bases of the junction left unmatched. The CDR3 runs to 15 residues.

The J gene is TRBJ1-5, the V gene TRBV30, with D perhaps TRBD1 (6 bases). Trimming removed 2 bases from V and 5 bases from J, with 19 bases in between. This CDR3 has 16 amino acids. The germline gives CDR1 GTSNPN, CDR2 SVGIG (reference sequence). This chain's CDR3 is CAWSKARGFLDQPQHF. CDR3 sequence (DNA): TGTGCCTGGAGTAAGGCCAGGGGCTTTTTGGATCAGCCCCAGCATTTT.

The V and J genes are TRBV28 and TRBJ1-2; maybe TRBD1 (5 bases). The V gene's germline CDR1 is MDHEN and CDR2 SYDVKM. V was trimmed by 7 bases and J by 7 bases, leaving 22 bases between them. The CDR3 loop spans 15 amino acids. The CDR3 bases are TGTGCCAGCAATATACCGGGACTCACGAAATTTGGCTACACCTTC. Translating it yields CASNIPGLTKFGYTF.

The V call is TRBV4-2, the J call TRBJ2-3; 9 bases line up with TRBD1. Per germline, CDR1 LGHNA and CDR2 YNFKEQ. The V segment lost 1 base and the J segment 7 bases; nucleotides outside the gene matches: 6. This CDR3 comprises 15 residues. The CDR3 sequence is CASSQAGTGKHTQYF. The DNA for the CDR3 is TGTGCCAGCAGCCAAGCCGGGACAGGGAAGCATACGCAGTATTTT.

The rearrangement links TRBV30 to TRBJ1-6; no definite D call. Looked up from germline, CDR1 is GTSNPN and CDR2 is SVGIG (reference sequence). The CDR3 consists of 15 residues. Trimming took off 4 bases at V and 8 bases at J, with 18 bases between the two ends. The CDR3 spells CAWKPKTAGDSPLHF. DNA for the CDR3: TGTGCCTGGAAGCCAAAGACTGCGGGAGATTCACCCCTCCACTTT.

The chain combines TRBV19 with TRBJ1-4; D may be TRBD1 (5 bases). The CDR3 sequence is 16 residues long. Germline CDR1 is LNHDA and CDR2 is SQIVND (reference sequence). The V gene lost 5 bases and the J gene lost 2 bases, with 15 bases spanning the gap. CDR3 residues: CASSSFDGTTNEKLFF. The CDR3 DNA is TGTGCCAGTAGTTCTTTTGACGGGACTACTAATGAAAAACTGTTTTTT.

The CDR3 spells CASSSSGASYGYTF. In DNA, the CDR3 is TGTGCCAGCAGCTCCTCAGGGGCTTCCTATGGCTACACCTTC. V gene TRBV7-2 combines with J gene TRBJ1-2; possibly TRBD1 for D (6 bases). Trimming pared 4 bases from V and 4 bases from J, leaving 13 bases between. The CDR3 covers 14 residues. CDR1 and CDR2 (germline): SGHTA, FQGNSA.

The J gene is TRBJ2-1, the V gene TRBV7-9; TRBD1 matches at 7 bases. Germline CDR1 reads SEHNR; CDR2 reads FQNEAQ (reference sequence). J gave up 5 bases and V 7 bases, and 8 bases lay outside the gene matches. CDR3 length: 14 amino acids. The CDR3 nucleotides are TGTGCCAGCACCCACGCCGGGACAGACAATGAGCAGTTCTTC. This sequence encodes CASTHAGTDNEQFF. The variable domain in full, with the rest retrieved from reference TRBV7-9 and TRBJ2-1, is DTGVSQNPRHKITKRGQNVTFRCDPISEHNRLYWYRQTLGQGPEFLTYFQNEAQLEKSRLLSDRFSAERPKGSFSTLEIQRTEQGDSAMYLCASTHAGTDNEQFFGPGTRLTVL.

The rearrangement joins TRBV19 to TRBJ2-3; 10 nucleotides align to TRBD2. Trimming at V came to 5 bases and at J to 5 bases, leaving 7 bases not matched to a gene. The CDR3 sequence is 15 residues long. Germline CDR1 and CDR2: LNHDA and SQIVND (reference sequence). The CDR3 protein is CASSWGGTSVDTQYF. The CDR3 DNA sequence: TGTGCCAGTAGTTGGGGAGGGACTAGCGTAGATACGCAGTATTTT.

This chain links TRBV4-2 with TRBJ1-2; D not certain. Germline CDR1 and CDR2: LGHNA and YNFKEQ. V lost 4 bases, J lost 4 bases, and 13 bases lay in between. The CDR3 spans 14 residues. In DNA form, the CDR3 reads TGTGCCAGCAGCCCCAAGACGGGTGGCTATGGCTACACCTTC. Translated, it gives CASSPKTGGYGYTF.

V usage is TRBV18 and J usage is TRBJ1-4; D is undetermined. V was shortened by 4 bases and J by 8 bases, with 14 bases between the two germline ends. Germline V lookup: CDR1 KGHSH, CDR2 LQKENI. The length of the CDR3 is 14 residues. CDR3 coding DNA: TGTGCCAGCTCACTCCGGCAAACGGGGGAAAAACTGTTTTTT. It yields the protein CASSLRQTGEKLFF.

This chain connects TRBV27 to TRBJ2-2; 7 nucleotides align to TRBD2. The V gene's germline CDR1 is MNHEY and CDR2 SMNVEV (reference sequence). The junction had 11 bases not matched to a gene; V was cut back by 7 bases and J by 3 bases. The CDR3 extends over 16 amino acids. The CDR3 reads CASTHRGLADTGELFF. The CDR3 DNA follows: TGTGCCAGCACCCACCGCGGCCTAGCGGACACCGGGGAGCTGTTTTTT.

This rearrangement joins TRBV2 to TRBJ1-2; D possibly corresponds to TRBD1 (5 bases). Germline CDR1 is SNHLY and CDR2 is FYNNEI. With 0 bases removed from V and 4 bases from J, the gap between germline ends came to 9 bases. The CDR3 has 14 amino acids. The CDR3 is CASSEAYGGYGYTF. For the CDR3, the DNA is TGTGCCAGCAGTGAAGCCTACGGGGGCTATGGCTACACCTTC. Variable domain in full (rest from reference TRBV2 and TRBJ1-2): EPEVTQTPSHQVTQMGQEVILRCVPISNHLYFYWYRQILGQKVEFLVSFYNNEISEKSEIFDDQFSVERPDGSNFTLKIRSTKLEDSAMYFCASSEAYGGYGYTFGSGTRLTVV.

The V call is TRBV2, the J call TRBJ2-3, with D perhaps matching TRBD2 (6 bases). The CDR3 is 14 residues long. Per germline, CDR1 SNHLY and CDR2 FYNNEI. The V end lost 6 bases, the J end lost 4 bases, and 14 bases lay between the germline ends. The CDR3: CASREGLYADTQYF. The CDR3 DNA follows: TGTGCCAGCAGGGAGGGGTTATATGCAGATACGCAGTATTTT.

CDR3 coding DNA: TGTGCTAGTGGTTTGGTCGAGAGCGGGGTTACCGGGGAGCTGTTTTTT. This codes for CASGLVESGVTGELFF. The rearrangement uses TRBV12-5 and TRBJ2-2; 7 bases line up with TRBD2. Per the germline V gene, CDR1 is LGHNT and CDR2 is FRNRAP. The V and J ends lost 0 bases and 5 bases, in that order; junction bases with no gene match: 6. The length of the CDR3 is 16 residues.